This T cell receptor beta chain originates from a study of blood T cell repertoires in COVID-19. The germline gives CDR1 SGHRS, CDR2 YFSETQ. V lost 1 base and J 5 bases, leaving 6 bases between the germline ends. This CDR3 is 12 amino acids long. TCRdb keeps only in-frame clones here, not all; method: immunoSEQ multiplex PCR. The table lists approximately 94,000 clones, roughly 80% of them singletons. V gene TRBV5-1 combines with J gene TRBJ1-2, with D possibly TRBD1 on 6 matching bases. The sequenced material came from peripheral blood. This receptor was taken from a man aged 50 to 60 with active or convalescent COVID-19. Written as DNA, the CDR3 is TGCGCCAGCAGCTTGACAGGGTATGGCTACACCTTC. Its protein product is CASSLTGYGYTF.